The entry below describes one T cell receptor (beta chain). Its antigen is unidentified. Germline CDR1 SQVTM, CDR2 ANQGSEA. This CDR3 spans 14 amino acids. Deletions cut 3 bases from V and 4 bases from J, with 15 bases between. The data stem from a study of shared clonotypes between healthy human individuals. CD45RO-negative, CCR7-selected cells formed the naive CD8 fraction, which excluded terminally differentiated effector memory CD45RA+ cells. Findings of the study overall: Relative to memory subsets, naive subsets generally showed larger estimated richness.

The data were produced by immunoSEQ multiplex PCR, yet TCRdb's version contains in-frame clones alone and is incomplete. There are over 2 million clones in the sample; approximately 94% occur only once, and 1% to 1.3% lies in the top ten. V is TRBV29-1 and J is TRBJ2-5, with D perhaps TRBD2 (5 bases). The sequence derives from a man younger than 35 in good health. Specimen: naive CD8+ T cells sorted from blood. This chain's CDR3 is CSVDSSGGGETQYF. Here the CDR3 DNA reads TGCAGCGTTGACTCCAGCGGAGGAGGAGAGACCCAGTACTTC.